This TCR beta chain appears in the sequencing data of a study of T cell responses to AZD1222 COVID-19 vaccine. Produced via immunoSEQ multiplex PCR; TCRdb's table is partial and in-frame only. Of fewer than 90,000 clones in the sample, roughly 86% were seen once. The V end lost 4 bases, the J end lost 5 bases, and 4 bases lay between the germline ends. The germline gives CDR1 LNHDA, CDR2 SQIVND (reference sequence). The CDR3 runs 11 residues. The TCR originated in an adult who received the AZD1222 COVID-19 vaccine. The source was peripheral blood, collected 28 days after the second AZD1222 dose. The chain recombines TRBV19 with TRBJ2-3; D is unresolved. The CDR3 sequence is CASSKRDTQYF. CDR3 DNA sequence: TGTGCCAGTAGTAAGAGAGATACGCAGTATTTT.